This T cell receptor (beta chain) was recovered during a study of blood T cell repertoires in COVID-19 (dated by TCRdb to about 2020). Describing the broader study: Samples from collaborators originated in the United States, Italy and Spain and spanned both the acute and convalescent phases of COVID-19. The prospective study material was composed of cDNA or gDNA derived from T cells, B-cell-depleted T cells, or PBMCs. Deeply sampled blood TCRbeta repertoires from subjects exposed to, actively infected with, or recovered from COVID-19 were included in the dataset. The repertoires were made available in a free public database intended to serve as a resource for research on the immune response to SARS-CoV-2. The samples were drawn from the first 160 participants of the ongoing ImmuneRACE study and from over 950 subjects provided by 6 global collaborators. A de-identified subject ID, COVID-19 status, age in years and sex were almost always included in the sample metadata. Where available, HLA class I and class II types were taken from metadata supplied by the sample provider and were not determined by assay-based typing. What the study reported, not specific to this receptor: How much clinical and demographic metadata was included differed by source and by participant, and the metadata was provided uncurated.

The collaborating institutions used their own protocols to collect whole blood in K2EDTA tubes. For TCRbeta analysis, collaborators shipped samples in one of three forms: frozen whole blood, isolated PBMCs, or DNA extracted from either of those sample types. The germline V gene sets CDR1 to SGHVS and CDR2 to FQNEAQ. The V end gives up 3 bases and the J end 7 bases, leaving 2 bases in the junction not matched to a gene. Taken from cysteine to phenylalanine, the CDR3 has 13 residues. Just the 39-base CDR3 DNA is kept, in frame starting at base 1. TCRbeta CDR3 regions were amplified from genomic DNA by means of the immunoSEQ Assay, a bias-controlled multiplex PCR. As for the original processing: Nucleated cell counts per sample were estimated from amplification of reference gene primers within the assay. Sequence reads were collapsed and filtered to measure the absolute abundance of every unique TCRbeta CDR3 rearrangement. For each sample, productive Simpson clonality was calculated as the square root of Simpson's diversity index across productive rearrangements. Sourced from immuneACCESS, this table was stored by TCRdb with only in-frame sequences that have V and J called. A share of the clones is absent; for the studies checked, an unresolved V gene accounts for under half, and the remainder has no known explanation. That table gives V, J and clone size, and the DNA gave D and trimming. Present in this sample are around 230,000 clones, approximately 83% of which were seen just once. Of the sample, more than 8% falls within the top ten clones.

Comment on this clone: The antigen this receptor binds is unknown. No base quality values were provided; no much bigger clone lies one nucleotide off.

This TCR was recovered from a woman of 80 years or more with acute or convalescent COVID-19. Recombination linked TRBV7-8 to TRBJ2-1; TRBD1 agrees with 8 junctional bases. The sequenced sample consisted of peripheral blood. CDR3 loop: CASSLDRENEQFF. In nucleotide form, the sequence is TGTGCCAGCAGCTTGGACAGGGAGAATGAGCAGTTCTTC. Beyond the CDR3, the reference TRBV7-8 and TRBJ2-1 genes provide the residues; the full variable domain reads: GAGVSQSPRYKVAKRGQDVALRCDPISGHVSLFWYQQALGQGPEFLTYFQNEAQLDKSGLPSDRFFAERPEGSVSTLKIQRTQQEDSAVYLCASSLDRENEQFFGPGTRLTVL.